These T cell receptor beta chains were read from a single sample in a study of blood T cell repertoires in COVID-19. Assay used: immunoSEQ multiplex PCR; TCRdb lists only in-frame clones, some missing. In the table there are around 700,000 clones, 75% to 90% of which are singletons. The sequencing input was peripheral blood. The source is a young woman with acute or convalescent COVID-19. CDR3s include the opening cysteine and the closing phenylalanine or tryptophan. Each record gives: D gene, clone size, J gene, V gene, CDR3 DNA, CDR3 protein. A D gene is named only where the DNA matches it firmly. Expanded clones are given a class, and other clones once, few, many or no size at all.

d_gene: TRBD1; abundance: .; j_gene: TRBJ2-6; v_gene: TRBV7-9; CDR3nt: TGTGCCAGCCACCCCGCAGACAGGGGGACCTCTGGGGCCAACGTCCTGACTTTC; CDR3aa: CASHPADRGTSGANVLTF
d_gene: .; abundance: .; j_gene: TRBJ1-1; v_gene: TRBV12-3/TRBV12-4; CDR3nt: TGTGCCAGCAGAGCAAACAGGGCAGAAGCTTTCTTT; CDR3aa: CASRANRAEAFF
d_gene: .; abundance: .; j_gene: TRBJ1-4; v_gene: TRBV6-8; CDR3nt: TGTGCCAGCAAACTTCCTCCAACTAATGAAAAACTGTTTTTT; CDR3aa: CASKLPPTNEKLFF
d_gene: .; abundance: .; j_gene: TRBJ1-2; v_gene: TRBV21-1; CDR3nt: TGTGCCAGCAGCCCTAAAAAATCCGGGACAGTCTATGGCTACACCTTC; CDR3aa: CASSPKKSGTVYGYTF
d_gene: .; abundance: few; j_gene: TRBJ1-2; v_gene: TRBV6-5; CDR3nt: TGTGCCAGCAGTTGGGGCTACTATGGCTACACCTTC; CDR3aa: CASSWGYYGYTF
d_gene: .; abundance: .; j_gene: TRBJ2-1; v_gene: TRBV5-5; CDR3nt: TGTGCCAGCAGCTTGCCAGGTACCTACAATGAGCAGTTCTTC; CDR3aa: CASSLPGTYNEQFF
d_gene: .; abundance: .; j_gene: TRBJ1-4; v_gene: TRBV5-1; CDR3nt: TGCGCCAGCAGCTTCTCGACAGATCTGGATGAAAAACTGTTTTTT; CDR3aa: CASSFSTDLDEKLFF
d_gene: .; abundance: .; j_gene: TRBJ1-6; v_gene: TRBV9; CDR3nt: TGTGCCAGCAGCTTAGCGGGGGTATCCTCCTATAATTCACCCCTCCACTTT; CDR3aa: CASSLAGVSSYNSPLHF
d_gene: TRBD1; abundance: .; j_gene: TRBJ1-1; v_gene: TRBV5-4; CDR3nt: TGTGCCAGCAGCCCCGGACAGGGGAGCACTGAAGCTTTCTTT; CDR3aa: CASSPGQGSTEAFF
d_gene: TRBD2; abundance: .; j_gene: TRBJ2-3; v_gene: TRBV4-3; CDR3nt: TGCGCCAGCAGCCAAGAAGGGTTCGAGCGGGGGCCCACAGATACGCAGTATTTT; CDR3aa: CASSQEGFERGPTDTQYF
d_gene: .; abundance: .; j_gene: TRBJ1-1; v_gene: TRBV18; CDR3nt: TGTGCCAGCTCACCCGAGACAGGTTCTAACACTGAAGCTTTCTTT; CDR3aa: CASSPETGSNTEAFF
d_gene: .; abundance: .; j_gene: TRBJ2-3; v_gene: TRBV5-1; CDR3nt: TGCGCCAGCAGCTTATCAGGTACAGATACGCAGTATTTT; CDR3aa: CASSLSGTDTQYF